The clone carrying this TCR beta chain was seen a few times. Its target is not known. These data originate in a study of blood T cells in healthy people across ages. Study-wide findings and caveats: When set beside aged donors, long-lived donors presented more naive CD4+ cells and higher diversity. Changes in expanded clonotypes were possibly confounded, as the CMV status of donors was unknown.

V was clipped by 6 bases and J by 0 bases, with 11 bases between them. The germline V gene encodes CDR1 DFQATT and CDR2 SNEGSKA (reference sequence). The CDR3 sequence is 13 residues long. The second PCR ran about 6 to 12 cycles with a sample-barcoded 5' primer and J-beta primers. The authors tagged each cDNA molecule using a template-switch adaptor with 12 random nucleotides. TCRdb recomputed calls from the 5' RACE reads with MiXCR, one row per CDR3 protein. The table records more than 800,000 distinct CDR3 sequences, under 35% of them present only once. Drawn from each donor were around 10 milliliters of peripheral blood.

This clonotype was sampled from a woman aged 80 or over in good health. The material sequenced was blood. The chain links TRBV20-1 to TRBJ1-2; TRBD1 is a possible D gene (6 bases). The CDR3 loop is CSARDITNYGYTF. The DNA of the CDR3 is TGCAGTGCCCGGGACATTACTAACTATGGCTACACCTTC.